One sample yielded the 14 T cell receptor beta chains listed below, sequenced in a study of T cells in Graves' hyperthyroidism and ophthalmopathy (dated 2019 in TCRdb). Library preparation was by multiplex PCR. Data came from an Illumina HiSeq 2000. The TCR beta CDR3 regions were amplified from RNA transcripts. A first-round RT-PCR of the TCR CDR3 used the HTBI primer set with the Qiagen OneStep RT-PCR kit. Using fastp trimming at Q25 and MiXCR clonotype assembly, TCRdb reanalyzed the public sequencing data and kept in-frame beta chains. Under each unique CDR3 protein, matching rows form one entry showing the most common genes and DNA. This sample gives about 480,000 distinct CDR3 sequences in total; approximately 14% of them show up just once. The ten largest clones take up around 17% of the sample. Sequencing input: blood. The source is a woman in her late teens or twenties with Graves' hyperthyroidism.

This clonotype appeared many times. The chain uses TRBV30 and TRBJ2-7; TRBD1 might be the D (5 bases). Trimming pared 0 bases from V and 4 bases from J, leaving 13 bases between. The length of the CDR3 is 14 residues. Germline lookup yields CDR1 GTSNPN and CDR2 SVGIG (reference sequence). The chain's CDR3 is CAWSVRRQGYEQYV. In DNA form, the CDR3 reads TGTGCCTGGAGTGTACGAAGGCAGGGTTACGAGCAGTACGTC.

Only a few counts were recorded for this clonotype. This chain links TRBV12-3 or TRBV12-4 with TRBJ2-4, with 14 bases matching TRBD2. V was clipped by 7 bases and J by 0 bases; unmatched bases: 8. This CDR3 region has 18 residues. The CDR3: CASTLGLAGASAKNIQYF. CDR3 nucleotide sequence: TGTGCCAGCACCCTGGGACTAGCGGGAGCCTCAGCCAAAAACATTCAGTACTTC.

The chain uses TRBV24-1 and TRBJ2-1; D perhaps matches TRBD1 (5 bases). There are 13 residues in the CDR3. The germline V gene encodes CDR1 KGHDR and CDR2 SFDVKD. V was pared by 0 bases and J by 7 bases, with 6 bases between. The CDR3, as DNA: TGTGCCACCAGTGATTTGAAGGGGAATGAGCAGTTCTTC. It encodes CATSDLKGNEQFF.

The chain combines TRBV2 with TRBJ1-3; weak D call: TRBD1 (6 bases). The CDR3 runs to 16 residues. Trimming took off 6 bases at V and 2 bases at J, with 17 bases between the two ends. CDR1 is SNHLY, CDR2 FYNNEI, per germline. CDR3 nucleotides: TGTGCCAGCAGCTTCCGTTCCGGGACAACTGGAAACACCATATATTTT. It encodes CASSFRSGTTGNTIYF.

This clonotype was detected a few times. The gene calls are TRBV19 and TRBJ2-5; D is possibly TRBD2 (5 bases). Germline V CDR1 and CDR2: LNHDA, SQIVND (reference sequence). There are 14 residues in the CDR3. With 3 bases removed from V and 1 base from J, the gap between germline ends came to 9 bases. In DNA, the CDR3 is TGTGCCAGTAGTATCGGGAAGCGCCAAGAGACCCAGTACTTC. It codes for CASSIGKRQETQYF.

The V call is TRBV13, the J call TRBJ2-1; D might be TRBD1 or TRBD2, each matching 5 bases. The CDR3 is made up of 14 amino acids. CDR1 is PRHDT, CDR2 FYEKMQ, per germline (reference sequence). Trimming shortened V by 1 base and J by 7 bases, and 11 bases separated the two germline ends. DNA for the CDR3: TGTGCCAGCAGCTTAGTGGGGGTCGGGAATGAGCAGTTCTTC. The encoded protein is CASSLVGVGNEQFF.

About this clonotype: A single base separates this from a much larger clone, so it may be a read error. The J gene is TRBJ2-1, the V gene TRBV7-9; D is ambiguous. This CDR3 is built from 12 residues. The germline CDR1 and CDR2 sequences are SEHNR and FQNEAQ (reference sequence). Here the CDR3 reads CANSLPAVEQFF. CDR3 DNA sequence: TGTGCCAACAGCTTACCGGCGGTGGAGCAGTTCTTC.

This clonotype was picked up many times. The J gene is TRBJ2-3, the V gene TRBV5-1; D call uncertain. V gave up 5 bases and J gave up 5 bases, with 15 bases separating them. The CDR3 is made up of 14 amino acids. Germline assignment: CDR1 SGHRS and CDR2 YFSETQ. CDR3 region: CASRIDSWGDTQYF. The CDR3 bases are TGCGCCAGCAGGATCGACTCCTGGGGAGATACGCAGTATTTT.

This clonotype was recorded many times. This sequence joins TRBV28 and TRBJ1-6, with TRBD1 matching 7 bases. J was trimmed by 8 bases and V by 4 bases; bases with no gene match: 5. The CDR3 extends over 14 amino acids. Looked up from germline, CDR1 is MDHEN and CDR2 is SYDVKM. The CDR3 sequence is CASSSRQGYSPLHF. As DNA, the CDR3 is TGTGCCAGCAGTTCTCGACAGGGATATTCACCCCTCCACTTT. The full variable domain, with the rest looked up from reference TRBV28 and TRBJ1-6, is DVKVTQSSRYLVKRTGEKVFLECVQDMDHENMFWYRQDPGLGLRLIYFSYDVKMKEKGDIPEGYSVSREKKERFSLILESASTNQTSMYLCASSSRQGYSPLHFGNGTRLTVT.

This clonotype was counted at least ten times. V gene TRBV6-1 combines with J gene TRBJ1-1; D is unclear. V was cut by 5 bases and J by 1 base, with 14 bases left in between. This CDR3 has 15 amino acids. CDR1 and CDR2 (germline): MNHNS, SASEGT. CDR3 residues: CASSPRALKNTEAFF. The CDR3 bases are TGTGCCAGCAGTCCCCGAGCGCTAAAGAACACTGAAGCTTTCTTT.

This clonotype was observed many times. J is TRBJ2-7 and V is TRBV6-1; TRBD1 aligns across 8 bases. The CDR3 extends over 15 amino acids. J gave up 4 bases and V 5 bases, and 10 bases lay outside the gene matches. Germline values: CDR1 MNHNS, CDR2 SASEGT. CDR3 loop: CASSHRDRMGYEQYV. In DNA form, the CDR3 reads TGTGCCAGCAGTCACCGGGACAGGATGGGGTACGAGCAGTACGTC.

This clonotype has just a few counts. This may stem from a read error, because a much larger clone lies one nucleotide away. The CDR3 spells CASAPNLEQETHYF. CDR3 bases: TGTGCCAGCGCACCGAACCTGGAACAAGAGACCCACTACTTC. This chain links TRBV11-2 with TRBJ2-5; D unclear. Per the germline V gene, CDR1 is SGHAT and CDR2 is FQNNGV. This CDR3 comprises 14 residues.

This clonotype was detected ten times or more. This chain connects TRBV28 to TRBJ1-1; no definite D call. The V end lost 4 bases, the J end lost 7 bases, and 19 bases lay between the germline ends. This CDR3 contains 15 residues. From germline, CDR1 is MDHEN and CDR2 SYDVKM. CDR3 coding DNA: TGTGCCAGCAGTTCCCTCCGGGAACATAGGAGTGAAGCTTTCTTT. Protein product: CASSSLREHRSEAFF.

This clonotype was counted many times. At one boundary the junction diverges from the germline segment, which might be a read error. CDR3 DNA sequence: TGTGCCAGCAGCTCCACTAGCGGCCAAGAGACCCAGTACTTC. Translating it yields CASSSTSGQETQYF. The chain recombines TRBV5-1 with TRBJ2-5; TRBD2 matches at 8 bases. This CDR3 spans 14 amino acids. CDR1 is SGHRS and CDR2 is YFSETQ in the germline V gene. Full variable domain (rest looked up from reference TRBV5-1 and TRBJ2-5): KAGVTQTPRYLIKTRGQQVTLSCSPISGHRSVSWYQQTPGQGLQFLFEYFSETQRNKGNFPGRFSGRQFSNSRSEMNVSTLELGDSALYLCASSSTSGQETQYFGPGTRLLVL.